This T cell receptor beta chain is from a study of T cell repertoires in cytomegalovirus infection. Study-level background: An indication of both CMV infection and matching HLA type came from public TCR beta signatures.

This clonotype appeared many times. The antigen is not known. Points from the study as a whole: The cumulative frequency of public TCR beta families distinguished individuals who carried CMV together with the relevant HLA. The ex vivo response was dominated by HLA-C-restricted CMV-specific TCR beta clonotypes.

Each CDR3 protein is one row after TCRdb ran MiXCR on the reads. The sample carries some 240,000 distinct CDR3 sequences, around 15% recorded once. The sequencing input was CD8+ T cells from PBMCs. This TCR came from a human donor in good health (CMV status not recorded). Some clones in this sample may be carry-over from other donors' samples.

The CDR3 DNA reads as TGTGCCAGCAGCTTCCGGACAGGGGGCTACGAGCAGTACTTC. Translated: CASSFRTGGYEQYF. V usage is TRBV11-2 and J usage is TRBJ2-7, with TRBD1 identical over 10 bases. CDR1 is SGHAT and CDR2 is FQNNGV in the germline V gene. CDR3 length: 14 amino acids. V lost 3 bases to trimming and J lost 3 bases; unmatched junction nucleotides: 2.